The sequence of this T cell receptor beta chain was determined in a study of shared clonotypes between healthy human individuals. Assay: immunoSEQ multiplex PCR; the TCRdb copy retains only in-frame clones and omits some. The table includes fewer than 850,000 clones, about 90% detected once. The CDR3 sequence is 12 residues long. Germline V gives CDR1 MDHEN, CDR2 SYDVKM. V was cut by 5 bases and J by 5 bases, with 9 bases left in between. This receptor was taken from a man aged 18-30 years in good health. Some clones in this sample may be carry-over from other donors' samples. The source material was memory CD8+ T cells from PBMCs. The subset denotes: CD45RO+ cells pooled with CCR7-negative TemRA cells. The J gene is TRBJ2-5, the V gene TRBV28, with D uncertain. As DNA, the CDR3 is TGTGCCAGCAGTACAACTATGGAGACCCAGTACTTC. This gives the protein CASSTTMETQYF.